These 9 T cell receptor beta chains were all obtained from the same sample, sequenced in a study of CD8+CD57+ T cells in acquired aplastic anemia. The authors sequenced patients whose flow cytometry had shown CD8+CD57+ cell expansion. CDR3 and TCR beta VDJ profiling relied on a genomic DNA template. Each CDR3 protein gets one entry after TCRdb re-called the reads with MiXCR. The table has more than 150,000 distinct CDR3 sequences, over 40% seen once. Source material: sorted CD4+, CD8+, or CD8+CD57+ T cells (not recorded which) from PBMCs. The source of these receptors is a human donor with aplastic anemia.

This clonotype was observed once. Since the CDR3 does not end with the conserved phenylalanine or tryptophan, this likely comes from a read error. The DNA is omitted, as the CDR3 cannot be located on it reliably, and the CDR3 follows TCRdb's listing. The CDR3 sequence is CASSEQINY. J is TRBJ2-3 and V is TRBV12-3 or TRBV12-4. The CDR3 is 9 amino acids in total, end residues counted.

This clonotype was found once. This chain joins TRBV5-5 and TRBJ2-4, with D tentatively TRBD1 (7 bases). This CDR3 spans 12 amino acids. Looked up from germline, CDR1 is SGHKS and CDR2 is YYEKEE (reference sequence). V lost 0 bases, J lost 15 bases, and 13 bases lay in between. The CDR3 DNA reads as TGTGCCAGCAGCTTGGGGAGGGGGCGTAGGTACTTC. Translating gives CASSLGRGRRYF.

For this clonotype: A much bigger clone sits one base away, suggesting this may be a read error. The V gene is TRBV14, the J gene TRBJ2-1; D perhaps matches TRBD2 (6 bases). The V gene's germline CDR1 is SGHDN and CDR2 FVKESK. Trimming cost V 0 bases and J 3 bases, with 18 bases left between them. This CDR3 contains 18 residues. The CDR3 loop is CASSQDRADYDDYNEQFF. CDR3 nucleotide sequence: TGTGCCAGCAGCCAAGATAGAGCGGACTACGACGACTACAATGAGCAGTTCTTC.

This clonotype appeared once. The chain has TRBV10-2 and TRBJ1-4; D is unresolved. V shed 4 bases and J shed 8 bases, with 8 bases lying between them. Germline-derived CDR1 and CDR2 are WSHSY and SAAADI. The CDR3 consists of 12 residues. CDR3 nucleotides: TGCGCCAGCAGTGTAGGAGGAGAAAAACTGTTTTTT. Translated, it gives CASSVGGEKLFF.

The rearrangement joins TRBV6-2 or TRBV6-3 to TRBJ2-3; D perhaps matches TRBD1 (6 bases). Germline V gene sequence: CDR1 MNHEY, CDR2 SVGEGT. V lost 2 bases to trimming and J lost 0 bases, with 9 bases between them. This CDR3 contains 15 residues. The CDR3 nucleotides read TGTGCCAGCAGTTACGATACAGGGAGCACAGATACGCAGTATTTT. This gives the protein CASSYDTGSTDTQYF.

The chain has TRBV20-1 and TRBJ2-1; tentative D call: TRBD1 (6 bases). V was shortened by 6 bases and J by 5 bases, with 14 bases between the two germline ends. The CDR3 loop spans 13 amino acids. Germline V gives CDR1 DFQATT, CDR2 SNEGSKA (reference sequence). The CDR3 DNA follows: TGCAGTGCCTCGGGACACTGGGACAATGAGCAGTTCTTC. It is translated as CSASGHWDNEQFF.

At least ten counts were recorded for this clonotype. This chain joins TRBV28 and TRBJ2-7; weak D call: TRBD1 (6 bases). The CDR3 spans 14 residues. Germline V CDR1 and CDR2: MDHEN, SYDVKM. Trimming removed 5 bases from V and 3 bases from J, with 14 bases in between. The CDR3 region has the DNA TGTGCCAGCAGTCTCACAGGGCAACTCTACGAGCAGTACTTC. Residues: CASSLTGQLYEQYF.

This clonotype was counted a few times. CDR3 DNA: TGCAGTGCTATAGCTGGGGCCAACGTCCTGACTTTC. Translated: CSAIAGANVLTF. V is TRBV20-1 and J is TRBJ2-6, with no clear D. V dropped 4 bases and J dropped 2 bases, with 3 bases sitting between them. This CDR3 contains 12 residues. Per germline, CDR1 DFQATT and CDR2 SNEGSKA (reference sequence).

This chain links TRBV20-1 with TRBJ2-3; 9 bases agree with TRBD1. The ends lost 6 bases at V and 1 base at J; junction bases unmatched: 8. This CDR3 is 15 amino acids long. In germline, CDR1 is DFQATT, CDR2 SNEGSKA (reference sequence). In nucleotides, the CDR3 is TGCAGTGCGCCGCCGGACAGGGGCGGCACAGATACGCAGTATTTT. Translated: CSAPPDRGGTDTQYF.